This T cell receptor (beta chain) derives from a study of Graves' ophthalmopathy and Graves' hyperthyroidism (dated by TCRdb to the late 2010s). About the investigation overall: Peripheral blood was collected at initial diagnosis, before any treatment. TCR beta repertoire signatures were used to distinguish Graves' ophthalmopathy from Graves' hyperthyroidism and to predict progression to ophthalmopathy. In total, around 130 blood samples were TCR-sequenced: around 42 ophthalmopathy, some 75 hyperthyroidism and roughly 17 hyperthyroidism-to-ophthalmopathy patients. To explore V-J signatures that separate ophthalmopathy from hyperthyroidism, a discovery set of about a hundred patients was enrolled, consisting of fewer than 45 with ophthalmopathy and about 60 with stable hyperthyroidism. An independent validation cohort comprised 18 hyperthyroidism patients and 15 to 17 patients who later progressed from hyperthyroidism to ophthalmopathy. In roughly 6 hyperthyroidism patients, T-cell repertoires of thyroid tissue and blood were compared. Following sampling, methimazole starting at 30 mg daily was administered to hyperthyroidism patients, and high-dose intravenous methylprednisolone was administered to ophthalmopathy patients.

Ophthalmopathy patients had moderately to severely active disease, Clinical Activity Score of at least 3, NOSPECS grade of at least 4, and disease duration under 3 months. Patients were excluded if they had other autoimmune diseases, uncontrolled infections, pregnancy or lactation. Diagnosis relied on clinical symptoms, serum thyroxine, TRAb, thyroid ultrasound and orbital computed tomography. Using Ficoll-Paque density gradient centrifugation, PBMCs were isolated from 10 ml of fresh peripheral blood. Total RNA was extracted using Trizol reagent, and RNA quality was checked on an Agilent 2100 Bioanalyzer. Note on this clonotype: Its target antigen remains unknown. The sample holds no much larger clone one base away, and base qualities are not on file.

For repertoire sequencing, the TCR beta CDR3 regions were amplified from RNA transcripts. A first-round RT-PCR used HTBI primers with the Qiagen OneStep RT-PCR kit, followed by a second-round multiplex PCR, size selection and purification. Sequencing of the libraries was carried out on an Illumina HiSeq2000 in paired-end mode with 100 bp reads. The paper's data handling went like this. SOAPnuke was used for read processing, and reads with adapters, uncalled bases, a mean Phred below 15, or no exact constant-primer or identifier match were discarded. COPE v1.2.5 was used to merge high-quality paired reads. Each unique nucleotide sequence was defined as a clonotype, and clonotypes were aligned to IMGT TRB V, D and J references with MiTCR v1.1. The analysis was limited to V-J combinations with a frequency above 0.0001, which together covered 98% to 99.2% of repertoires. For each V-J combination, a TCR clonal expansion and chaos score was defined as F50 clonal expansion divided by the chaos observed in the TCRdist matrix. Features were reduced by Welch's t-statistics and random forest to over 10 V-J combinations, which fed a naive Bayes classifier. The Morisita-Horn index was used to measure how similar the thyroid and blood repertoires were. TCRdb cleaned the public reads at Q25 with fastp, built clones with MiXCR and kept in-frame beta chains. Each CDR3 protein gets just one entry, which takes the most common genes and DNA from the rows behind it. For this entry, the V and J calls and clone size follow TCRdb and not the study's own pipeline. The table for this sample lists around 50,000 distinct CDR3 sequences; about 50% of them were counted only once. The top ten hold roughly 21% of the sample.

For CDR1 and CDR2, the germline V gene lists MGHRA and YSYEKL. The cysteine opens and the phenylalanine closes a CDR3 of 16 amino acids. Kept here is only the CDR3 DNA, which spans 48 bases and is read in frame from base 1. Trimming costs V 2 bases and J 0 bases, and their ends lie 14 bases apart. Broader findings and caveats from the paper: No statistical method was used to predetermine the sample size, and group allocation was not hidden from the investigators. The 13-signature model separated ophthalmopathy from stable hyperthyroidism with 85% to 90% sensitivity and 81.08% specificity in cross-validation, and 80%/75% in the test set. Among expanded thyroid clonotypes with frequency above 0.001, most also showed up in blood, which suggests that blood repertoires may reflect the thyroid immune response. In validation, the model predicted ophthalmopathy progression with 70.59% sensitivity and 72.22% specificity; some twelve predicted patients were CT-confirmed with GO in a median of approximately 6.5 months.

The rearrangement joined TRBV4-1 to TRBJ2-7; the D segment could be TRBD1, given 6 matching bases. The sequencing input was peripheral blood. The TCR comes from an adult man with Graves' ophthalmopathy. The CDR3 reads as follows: CASSQSTGYSSYEQYF. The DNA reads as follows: TGCGCCAGCAGCCAATCTACAGGGTACAGCTCCTACGAGCAGTACTTC.